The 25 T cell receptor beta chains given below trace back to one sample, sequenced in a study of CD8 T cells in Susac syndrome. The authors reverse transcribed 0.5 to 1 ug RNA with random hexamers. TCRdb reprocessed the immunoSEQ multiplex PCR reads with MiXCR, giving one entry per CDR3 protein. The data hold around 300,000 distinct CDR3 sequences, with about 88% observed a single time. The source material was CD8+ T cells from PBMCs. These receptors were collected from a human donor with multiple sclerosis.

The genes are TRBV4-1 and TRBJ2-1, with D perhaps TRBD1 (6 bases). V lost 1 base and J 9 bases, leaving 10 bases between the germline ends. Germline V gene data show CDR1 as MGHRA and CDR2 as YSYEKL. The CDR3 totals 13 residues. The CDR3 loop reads CASSQVGAAEQFF. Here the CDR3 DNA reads TGCGCCAGCAGCCAAGTGGGGGCAGCTGAGCAGTTCTTC.

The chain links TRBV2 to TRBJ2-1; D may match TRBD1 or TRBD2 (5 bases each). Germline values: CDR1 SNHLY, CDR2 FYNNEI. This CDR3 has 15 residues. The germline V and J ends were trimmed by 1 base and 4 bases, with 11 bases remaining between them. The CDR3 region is CASSEGGDPYNEQFF. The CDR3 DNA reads TGTGCCAGCAGTGAAGGTGGGGACCCTTACAATGAGCAGTTCTTC. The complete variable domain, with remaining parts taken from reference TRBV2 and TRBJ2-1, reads EPEVTQTPSHQVTQMGQEVILRCVPISNHLYFYWYRQILGQKVEFLVSFYNNEISEKSEIFDDQFSVERPDGSNFTLKIRSTKLEDSAMYFCASSEGGDPYNEQFFGPGTRLTVL.

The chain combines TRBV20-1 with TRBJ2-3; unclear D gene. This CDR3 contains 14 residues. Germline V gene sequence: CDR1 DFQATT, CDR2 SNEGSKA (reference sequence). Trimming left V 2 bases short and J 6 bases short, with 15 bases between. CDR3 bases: TGCAGTGCTAGAACCTGGGAAGTGGCCGATACGCAGTATTTT. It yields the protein CSARTWEVADTQYF.

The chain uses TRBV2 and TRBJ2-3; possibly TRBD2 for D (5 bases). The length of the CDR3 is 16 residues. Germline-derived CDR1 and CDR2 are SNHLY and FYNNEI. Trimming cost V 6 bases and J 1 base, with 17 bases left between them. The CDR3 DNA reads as TGTGCCAGCAGCGCCACTATGGGAGTCGGCACAGATACGCAGTATTTT. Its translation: CASSATMGVGTDTQYF.

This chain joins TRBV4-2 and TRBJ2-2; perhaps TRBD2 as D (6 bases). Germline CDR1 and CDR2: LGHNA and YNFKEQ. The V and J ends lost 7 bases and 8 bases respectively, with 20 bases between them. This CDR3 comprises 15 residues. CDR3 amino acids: CASTAGRLEVGELFF. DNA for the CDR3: TGTGCCAGCACTGCAGGGAGGCTAGAGGTGGGGGAGCTGTTTTTT.

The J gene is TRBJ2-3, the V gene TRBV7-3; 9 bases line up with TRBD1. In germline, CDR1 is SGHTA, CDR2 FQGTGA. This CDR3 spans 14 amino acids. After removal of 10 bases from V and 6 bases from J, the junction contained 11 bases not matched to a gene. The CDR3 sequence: CATLKTGGNDTQYF. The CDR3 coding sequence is TGTGCCACTCTAAAAACAGGGGGCAACGATACGCAGTATTTT.

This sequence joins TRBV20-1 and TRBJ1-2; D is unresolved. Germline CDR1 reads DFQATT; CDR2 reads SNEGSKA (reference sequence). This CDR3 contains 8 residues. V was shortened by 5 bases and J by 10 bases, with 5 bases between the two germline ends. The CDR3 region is CSADPYTF. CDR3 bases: TGCAGTGCTGATCCCTACACCTTC.

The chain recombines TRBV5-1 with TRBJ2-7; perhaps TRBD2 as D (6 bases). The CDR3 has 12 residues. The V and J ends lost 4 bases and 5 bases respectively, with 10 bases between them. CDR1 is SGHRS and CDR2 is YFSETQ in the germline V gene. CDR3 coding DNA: TGCGCCAGCAGCGGGGGGATCCACGAGCAGTACTTC. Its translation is CASSGGIHEQYF.

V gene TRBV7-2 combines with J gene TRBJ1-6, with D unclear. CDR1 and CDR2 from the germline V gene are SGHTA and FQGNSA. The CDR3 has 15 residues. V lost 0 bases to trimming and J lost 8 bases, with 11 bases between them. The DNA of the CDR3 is TGTGCCAGCAGCTTAGCGACGACAACGGATTCACCCCTCCACTTT. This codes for CASSLATTTDSPLHF. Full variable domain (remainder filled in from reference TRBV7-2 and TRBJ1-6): GAGVSQSPSNKVTEKGKDVELRCDPISGHTALYWYRQSLGQGLEFLIYFQGNSAPDKSGLPSDRFSAERTGGSVSTLTIQRTQQEDSAVYLCASSLATTTDSPLHFGNGTRLTVT.

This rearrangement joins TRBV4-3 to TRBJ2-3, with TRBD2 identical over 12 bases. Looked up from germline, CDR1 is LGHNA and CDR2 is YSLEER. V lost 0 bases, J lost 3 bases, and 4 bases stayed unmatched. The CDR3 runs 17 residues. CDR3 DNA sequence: TGCGCCAGCAGCCAAGATTCGCTAGCGGGAGGGACAGATACGCAGTATTTT. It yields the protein CASSQDSLAGGTDTQYF.

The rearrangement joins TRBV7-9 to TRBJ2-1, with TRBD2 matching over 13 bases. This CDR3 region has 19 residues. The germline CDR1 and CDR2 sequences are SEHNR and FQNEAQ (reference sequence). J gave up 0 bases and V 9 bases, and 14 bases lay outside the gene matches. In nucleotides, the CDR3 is TGTGCCAGTCCTGCAGATCCGGGACTAGCGGGGAGCTCCTACAATGAGCAGTTCTTC. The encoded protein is CASPADPGLAGSSYNEQFF.

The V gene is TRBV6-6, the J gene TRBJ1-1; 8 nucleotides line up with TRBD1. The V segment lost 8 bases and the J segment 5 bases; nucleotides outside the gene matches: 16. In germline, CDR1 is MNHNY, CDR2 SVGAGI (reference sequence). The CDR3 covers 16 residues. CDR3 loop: CASYGQGMGGHTEAFF. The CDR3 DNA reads TGTGCCAGCTATGGACAGGGCATGGGTGGGCATACTGAAGCTTTCTTT.

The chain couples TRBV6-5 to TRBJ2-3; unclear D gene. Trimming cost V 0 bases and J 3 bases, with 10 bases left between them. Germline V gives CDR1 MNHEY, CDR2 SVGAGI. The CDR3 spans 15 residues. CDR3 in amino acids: CASSYSYGTTDTQYF. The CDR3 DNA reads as TGTGCCAGCAGTTACTCGTACGGAACGACAGATACGCAGTATTTT.

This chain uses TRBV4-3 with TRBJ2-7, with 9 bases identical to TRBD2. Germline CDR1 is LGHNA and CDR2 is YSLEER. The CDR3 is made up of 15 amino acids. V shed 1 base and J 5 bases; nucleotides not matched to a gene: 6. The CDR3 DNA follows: TGCGCCAGCAGCCAAGGTAGCGGGAGCGAGCACGAGCAGTACTTC. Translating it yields CASSQGSGSEHEQYF.

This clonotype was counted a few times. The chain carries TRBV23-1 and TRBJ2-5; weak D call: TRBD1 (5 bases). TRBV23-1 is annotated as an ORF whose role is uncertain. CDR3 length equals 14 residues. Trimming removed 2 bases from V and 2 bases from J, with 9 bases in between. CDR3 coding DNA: TGCGCCAGCAGTCAAATTGACAGTCAAGAGACCCAGTACTTC. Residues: CASSQIDSQETQYF.

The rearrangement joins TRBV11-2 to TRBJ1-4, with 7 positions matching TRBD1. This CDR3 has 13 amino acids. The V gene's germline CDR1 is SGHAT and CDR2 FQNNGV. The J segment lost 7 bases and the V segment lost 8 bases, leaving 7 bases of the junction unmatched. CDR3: CASGSSGGEKLFF. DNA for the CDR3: TGTGCCAGCGGTTCTTCAGGGGGTGAAAAACTGTTTTTT.

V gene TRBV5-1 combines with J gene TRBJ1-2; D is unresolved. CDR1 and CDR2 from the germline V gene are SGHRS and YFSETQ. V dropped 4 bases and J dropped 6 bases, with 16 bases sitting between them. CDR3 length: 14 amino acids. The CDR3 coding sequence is TGCGCCAGCAGCCCGCCCCAAATTGGGGATGGCTACACCTTC. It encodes CASSPPQIGDGYTF.

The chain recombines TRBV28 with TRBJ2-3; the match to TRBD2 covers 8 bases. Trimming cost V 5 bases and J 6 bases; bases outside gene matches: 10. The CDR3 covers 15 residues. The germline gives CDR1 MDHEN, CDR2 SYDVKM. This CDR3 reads CASSPPGGGPDTQYF. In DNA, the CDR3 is TGTGCCAGCAGTCCCCCGGGGGGGGGCCCTGATACGCAGTATTTT.

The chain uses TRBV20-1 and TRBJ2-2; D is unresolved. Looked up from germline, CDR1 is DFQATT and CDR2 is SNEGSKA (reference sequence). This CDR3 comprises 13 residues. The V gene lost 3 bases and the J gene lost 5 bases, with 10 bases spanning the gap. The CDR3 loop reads CSASSHGTGELFF. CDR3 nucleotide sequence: TGCAGTGCTAGTTCACATGGTACCGGGGAGCTGTTTTTT.

CDR3 DNA: TGTGCCAGCAGCCCCTGGGACCTGAGCACAGATACGCAGTATTTT. It encodes CASSPWDLSTDTQYF. The rearrangement uses TRBV3-1 and TRBJ2-3, with D perhaps assigned TRBD1 or TRBD2 (5 bases each). The V and J ends lost 4 bases and 0 bases respectively, with 11 bases between them. The CDR3 length is 15 residues. Germline V gene lookup returns CDR1 LGHDT and CDR2 YNNKEL (reference sequence).

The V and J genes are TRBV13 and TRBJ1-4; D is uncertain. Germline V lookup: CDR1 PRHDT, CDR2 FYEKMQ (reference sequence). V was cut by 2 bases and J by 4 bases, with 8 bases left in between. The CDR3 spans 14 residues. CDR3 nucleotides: TGTGCCAGCAGCTTATGGCAGAGTAATGAAAAACTGTTTTTT. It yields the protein CASSLWQSNEKLFF. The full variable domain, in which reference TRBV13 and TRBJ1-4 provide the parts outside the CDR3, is AAGVIQSPRHLIKEKRETATLKCYPIPRHDTVYWYQQGPGQDPQFLISFYEKMQSDKGSIPDRFSAQQFSDYHSELNMSSLELGDSALYFCASSLWQSNEKLFFGSGTQLSVL.

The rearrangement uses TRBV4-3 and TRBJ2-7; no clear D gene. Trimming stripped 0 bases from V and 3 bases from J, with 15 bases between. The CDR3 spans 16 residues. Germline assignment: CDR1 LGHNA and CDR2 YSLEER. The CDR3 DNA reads TGCGCCAGCAGCCAAGATCGGAGACATAGCCTCTACGAGCAGTACTTC. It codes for CASSQDRRHSLYEQYF.

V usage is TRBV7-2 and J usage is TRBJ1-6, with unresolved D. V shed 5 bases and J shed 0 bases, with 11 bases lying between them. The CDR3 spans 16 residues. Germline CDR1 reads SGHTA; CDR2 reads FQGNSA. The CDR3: CASSTEGGSYNSPLHF. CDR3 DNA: TGTGCCAGCAGCACCGAAGGAGGCTCCTATAATTCACCCCTCCACTTT.

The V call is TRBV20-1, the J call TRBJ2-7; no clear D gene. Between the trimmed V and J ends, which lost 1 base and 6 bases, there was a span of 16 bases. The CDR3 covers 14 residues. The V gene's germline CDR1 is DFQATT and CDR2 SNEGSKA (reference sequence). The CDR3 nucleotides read TGCAGTGCTAGAGTAGTTAGAGGTCCAGGCGAGCAGTACTTC. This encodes CSARVVRGPGEQYF.

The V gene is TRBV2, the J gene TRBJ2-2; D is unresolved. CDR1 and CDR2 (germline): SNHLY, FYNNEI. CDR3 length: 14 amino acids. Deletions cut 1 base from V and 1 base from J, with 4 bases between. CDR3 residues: CASSEEWNTGELFF. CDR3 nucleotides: TGTGCCAGCAGTGAAGAGTGGAACACCGGGGAGCTGTTTTTT.